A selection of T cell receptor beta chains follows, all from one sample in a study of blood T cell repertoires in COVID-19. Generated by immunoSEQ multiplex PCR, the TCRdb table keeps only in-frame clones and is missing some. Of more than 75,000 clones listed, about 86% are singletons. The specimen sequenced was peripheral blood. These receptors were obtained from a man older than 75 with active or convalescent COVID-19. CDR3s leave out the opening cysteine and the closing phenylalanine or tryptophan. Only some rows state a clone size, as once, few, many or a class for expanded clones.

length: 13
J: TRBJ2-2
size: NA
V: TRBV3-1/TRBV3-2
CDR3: ASSLAVRGTGELF

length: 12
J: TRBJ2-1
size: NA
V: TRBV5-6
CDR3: ASSFPTGDDEQF

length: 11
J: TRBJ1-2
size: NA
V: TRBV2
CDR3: ASSGESAVGYT

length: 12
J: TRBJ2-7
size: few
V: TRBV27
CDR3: ASRVGTTSYEQY

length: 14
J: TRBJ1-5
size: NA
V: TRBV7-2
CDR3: ASSPSGTGLGQPQH

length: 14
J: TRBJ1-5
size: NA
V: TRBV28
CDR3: ASSLVGQGGSWPQH

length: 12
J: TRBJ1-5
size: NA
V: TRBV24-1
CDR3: ATPEAERDQPQH

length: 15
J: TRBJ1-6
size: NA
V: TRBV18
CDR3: ASSPPAIGGRNSPLH

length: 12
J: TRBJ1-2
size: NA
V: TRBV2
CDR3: ASSDRGLTRGYT

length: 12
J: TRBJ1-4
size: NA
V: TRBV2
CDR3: ASKSGTGAEKLF

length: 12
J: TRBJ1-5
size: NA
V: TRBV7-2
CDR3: ASSPRVGNQPQH

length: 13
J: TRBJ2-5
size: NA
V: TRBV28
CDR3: ASSLLAGSGETQY

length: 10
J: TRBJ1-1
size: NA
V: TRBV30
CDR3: AWSVRGGHAF

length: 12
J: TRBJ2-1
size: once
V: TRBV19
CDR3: ASSISTSHNEQF

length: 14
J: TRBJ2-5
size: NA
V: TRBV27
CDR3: ASSTNPLLAGETQY

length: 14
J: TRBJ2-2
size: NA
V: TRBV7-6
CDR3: ASSLVATGPTGELF

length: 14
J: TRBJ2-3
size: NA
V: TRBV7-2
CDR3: ASSFSRLGSTDTQY

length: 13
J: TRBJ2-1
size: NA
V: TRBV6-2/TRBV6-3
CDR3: ASSYSAGGTNEQF

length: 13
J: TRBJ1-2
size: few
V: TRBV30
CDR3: AWWSYEEGFYGYT

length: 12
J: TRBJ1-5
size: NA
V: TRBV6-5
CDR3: ASRGQGAAQPQH

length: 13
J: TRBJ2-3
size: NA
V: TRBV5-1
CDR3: ASSLDPGAGDTQY

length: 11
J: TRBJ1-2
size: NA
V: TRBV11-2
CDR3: ASSFDGNYGYT

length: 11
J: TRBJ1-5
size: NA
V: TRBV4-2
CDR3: ASSQQGAQPQH

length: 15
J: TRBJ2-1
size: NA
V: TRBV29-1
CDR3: SVQPAQGLAGYNEQF

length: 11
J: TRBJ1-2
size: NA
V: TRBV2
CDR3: ASSDRGQMSYT

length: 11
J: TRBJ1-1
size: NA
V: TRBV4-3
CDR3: ASKKTGNTEAF

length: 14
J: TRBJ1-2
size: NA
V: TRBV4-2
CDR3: ASSQVGEGANYGYT

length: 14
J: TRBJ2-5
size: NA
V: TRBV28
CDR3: ASSSLGLAGAETQY

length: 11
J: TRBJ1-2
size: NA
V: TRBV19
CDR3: ASSSQGTYGYT

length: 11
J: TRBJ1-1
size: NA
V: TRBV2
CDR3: ASRPQVGGGAF

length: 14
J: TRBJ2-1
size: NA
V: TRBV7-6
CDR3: ASSLSPSGAYNEQF

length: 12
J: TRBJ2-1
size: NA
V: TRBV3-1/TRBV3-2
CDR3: ASSQIRGYNEQF

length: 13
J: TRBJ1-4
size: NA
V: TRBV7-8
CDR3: ASSFGGARNEKLF

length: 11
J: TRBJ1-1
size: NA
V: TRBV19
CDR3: ASTEGFIDEAF